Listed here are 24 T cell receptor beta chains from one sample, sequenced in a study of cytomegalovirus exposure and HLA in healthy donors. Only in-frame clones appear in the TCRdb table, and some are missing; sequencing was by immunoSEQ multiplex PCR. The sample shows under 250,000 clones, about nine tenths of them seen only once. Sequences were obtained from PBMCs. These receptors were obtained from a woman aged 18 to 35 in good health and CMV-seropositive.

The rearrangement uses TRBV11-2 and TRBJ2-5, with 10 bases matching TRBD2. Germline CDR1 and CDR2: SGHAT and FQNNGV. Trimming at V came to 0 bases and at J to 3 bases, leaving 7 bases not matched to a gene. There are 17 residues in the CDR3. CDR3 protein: CASSLDRWLAGEETQYF. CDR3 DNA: TGTGCCAGCAGCTTAGATAGGTGGCTAGCGGGGGAAGAGACCCAGTACTTC.

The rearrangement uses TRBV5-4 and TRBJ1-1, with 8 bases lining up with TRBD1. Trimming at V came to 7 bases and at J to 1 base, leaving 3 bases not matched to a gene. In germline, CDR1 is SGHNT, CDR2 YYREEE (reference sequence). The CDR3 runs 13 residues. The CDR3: CASGGQGNTEAFF. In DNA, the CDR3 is TGTGCCAGCGGTGGACAGGGGAACACTGAAGCTTTCTTT.

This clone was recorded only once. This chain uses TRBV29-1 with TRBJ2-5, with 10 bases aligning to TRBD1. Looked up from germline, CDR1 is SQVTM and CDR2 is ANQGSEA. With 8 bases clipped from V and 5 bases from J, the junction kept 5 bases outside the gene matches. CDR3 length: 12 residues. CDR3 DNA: TGCAGCTCTGGACAGGGGGAGGAGACCCAGTACTTC. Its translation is CSSGQGEETQYF.

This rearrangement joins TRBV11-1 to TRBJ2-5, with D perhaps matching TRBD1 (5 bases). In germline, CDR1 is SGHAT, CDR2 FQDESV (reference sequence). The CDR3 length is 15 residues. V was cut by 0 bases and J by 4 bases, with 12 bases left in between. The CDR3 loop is CASSLASPGSETQYF. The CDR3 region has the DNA TGTGCCAGCAGCTTAGCGTCCCCAGGGTCAGAGACCCAGTACTTC.

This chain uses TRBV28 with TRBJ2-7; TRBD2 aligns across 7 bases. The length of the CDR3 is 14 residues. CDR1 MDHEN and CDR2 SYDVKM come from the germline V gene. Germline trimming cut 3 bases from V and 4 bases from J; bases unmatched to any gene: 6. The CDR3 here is CASSFSGGTYEQYF. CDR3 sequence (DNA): TGTGCCAGCAGTTTTTCGGGGGGAACATACGAGCAGTACTTC. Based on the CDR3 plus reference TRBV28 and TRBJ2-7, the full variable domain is DVKVTQSSRYLVKRTGEKVFLECVQDMDHENMFWYRQDPGLGLRLIYFSYDVKMKEKGDIPEGYSVSREKKERFSLILESASTNQTSMYLCASSFSGGTYEQYFGPGTRLTVT.

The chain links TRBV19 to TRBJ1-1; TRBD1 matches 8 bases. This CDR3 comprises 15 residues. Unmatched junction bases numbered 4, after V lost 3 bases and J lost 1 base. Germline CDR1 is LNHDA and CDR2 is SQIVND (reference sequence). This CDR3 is CASSISGGANTEAFF. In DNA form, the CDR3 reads TGTGCCAGTAGTATTTCAGGGGGCGCGAACACTGAAGCTTTCTTT. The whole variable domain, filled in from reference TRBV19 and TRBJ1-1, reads DGGITQSPKYLFRKEGQNVTLSCEQNLNHDAMYWYRQDPGQGLRLIYYSQIVNDFQKGDIAEGYSVSREKKESFPLTVTSAQKNPTAFYLCASSISGGANTEAFFGQGTRLTVV.

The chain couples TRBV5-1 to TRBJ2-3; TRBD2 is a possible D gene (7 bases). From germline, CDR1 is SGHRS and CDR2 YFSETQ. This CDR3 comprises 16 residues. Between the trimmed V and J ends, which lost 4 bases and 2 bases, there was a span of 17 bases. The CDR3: CASSGGAPLSTDTQYF. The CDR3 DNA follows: TGCGCCAGCAGCGGGGGGGCCCCCCTCTCCACAGATACGCAGTATTTT.

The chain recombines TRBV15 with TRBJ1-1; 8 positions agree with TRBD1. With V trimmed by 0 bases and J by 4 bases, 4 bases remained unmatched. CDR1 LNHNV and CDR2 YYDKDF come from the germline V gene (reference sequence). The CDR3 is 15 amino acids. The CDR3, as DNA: TGTGCCACCAGCAGAGATCAGGGGGCGAGCACTGAAGCTTTCTTT. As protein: CATSRDQGASTEAFF.

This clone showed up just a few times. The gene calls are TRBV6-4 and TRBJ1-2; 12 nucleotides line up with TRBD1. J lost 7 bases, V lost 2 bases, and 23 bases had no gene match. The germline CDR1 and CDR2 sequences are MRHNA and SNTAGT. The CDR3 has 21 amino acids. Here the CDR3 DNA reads TGTGCCAGCAGTGACACCCTGACCCGGGACAGGGGGCGGGGGGAGGAAGGTGGCTACACCTTC. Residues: CASSDTLTRDRGRGEEGGYTF.

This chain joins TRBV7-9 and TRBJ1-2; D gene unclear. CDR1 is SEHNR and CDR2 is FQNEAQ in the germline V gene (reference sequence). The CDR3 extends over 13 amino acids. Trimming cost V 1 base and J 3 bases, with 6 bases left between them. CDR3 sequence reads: CASSLDGDYGYTF. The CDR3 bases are TGTGCCAGCAGCTTAGACGGGGACTATGGCTACACCTTC.

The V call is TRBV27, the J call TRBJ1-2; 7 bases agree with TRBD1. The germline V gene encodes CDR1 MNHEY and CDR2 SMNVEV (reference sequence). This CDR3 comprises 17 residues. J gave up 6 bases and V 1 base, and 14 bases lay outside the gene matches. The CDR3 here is CASSLLISGAGGNGYTF. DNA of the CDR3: TGTGCCAGCAGTTTATTAATAAGTGGGGCAGGGGGTAATGGCTACACCTTC.

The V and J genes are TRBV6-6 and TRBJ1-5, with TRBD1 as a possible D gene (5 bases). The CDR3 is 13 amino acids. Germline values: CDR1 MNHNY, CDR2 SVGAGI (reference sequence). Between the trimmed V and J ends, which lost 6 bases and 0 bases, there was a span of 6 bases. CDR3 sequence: CASRGLSNQPQHF. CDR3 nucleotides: TGTGCCAGCAGGGGACTTAGCAATCAGCCCCAGCATTTT.

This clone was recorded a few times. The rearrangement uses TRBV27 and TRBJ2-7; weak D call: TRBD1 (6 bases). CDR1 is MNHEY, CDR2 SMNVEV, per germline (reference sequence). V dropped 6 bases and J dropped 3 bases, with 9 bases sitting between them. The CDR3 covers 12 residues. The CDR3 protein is CASRDRNYEQYF. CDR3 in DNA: TGTGCCAGCAGGGACAGAAACTACGAGCAGTACTTC.

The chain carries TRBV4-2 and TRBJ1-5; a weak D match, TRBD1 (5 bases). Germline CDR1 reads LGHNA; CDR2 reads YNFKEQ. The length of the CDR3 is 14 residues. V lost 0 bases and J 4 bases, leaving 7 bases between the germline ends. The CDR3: CASSQDHRNQPQHF. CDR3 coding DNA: TGTGCCAGCAGCCAAGATCACAGGAATCAGCCCCAGCATTTT.

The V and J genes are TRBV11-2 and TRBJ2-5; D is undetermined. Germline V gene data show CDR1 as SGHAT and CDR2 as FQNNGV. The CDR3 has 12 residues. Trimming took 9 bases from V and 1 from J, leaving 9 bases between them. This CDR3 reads CASERSQETQYF. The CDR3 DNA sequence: TGTGCCAGTGAAAGGAGCCAAGAGACCCAGTACTTC.

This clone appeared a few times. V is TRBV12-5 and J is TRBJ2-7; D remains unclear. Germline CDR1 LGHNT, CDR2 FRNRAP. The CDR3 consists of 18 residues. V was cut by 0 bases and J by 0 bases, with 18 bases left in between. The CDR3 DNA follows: TGTGCTAGTGGTTTGGTCCCCCCCAAGGAGCACCACTCCTACGAGCAGTACTTC. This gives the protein CASGLVPPKEHHSYEQYF.

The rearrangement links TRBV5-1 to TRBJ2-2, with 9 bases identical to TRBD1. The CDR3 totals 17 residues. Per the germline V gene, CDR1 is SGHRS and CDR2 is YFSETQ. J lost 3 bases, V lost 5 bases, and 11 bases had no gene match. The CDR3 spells CASRKLQGAPDTGELFF. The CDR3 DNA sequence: TGCGCCAGCAGGAAGTTACAGGGGGCCCCGGACACCGGGGAGCTGTTTTTT.

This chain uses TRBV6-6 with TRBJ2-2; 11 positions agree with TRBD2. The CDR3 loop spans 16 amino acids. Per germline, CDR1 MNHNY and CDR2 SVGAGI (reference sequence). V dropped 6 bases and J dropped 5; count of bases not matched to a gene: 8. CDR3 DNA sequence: TGTGCCAGCAGCCCATGGGTAGCGGGAGGGACCGGGGAGCTGTTTTTT. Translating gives CASSPWVAGGTGELFF.

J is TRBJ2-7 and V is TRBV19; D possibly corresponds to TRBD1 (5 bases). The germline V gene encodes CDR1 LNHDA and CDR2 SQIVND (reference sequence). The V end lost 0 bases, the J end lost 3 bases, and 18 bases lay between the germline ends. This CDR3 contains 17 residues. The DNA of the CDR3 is TGTGCCAGTAGTATAGATAAACACCGAGGACACCTCTACGAGCAGTACTTC. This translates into CASSIDKHRGHLYEQYF.

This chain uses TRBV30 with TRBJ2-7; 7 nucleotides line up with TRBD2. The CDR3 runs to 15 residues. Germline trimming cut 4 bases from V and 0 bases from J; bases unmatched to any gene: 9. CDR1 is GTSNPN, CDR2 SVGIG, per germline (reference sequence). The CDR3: CAWTFGRQHSYEQYF. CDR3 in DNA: TGTGCCTGGACCTTCGGGAGGCAGCACTCCTACGAGCAGTACTTC.

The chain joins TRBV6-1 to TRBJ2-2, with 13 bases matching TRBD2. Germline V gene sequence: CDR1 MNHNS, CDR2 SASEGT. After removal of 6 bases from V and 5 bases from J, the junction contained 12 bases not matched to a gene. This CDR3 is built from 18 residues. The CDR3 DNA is TGTGCCAGCAGAGAATGGACTAGCGGGAGTTTTTGGACCGGGGAGCTGTTTTTT. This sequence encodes CASREWTSGSFWTGELFF.

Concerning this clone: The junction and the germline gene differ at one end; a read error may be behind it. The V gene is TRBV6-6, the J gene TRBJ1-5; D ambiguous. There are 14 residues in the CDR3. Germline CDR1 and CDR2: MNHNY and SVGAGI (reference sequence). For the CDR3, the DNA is TGTGCCAGCACTTACGGCGACGCCCTAGGATCCCAGCATTTT. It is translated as CASTYGDALGSQHF.

The CDR3 DNA reads TGTGCCAGCAGCGTAAGACTAGCGGACACCTACAATGAGCAGTTCTTC. Amino acids: CASSVRLADTYNEQFF. The rearrangement links TRBV9 to TRBJ2-1; 9 nucleotides align to TRBD2. Germline V gene sequence: CDR1 SGDLS, CDR2 YYNGEE. The junction had 4 bases not matched to a gene; V was cut back by 1 base and J by 2 bases. This CDR3 comprises 16 residues. The variable domain in full, completed from reference TRBV9 and TRBJ2-1, reads DSGVTQTPKHLITATGQRVTLRCSPRSGDLSVYWYQQSLDQGLQFLIQYYNGEERAKGNILERFSAQQFPDLHSELNLSSLELGDSALYFCASSVRLADTYNEQFFGPGTRLTVL.

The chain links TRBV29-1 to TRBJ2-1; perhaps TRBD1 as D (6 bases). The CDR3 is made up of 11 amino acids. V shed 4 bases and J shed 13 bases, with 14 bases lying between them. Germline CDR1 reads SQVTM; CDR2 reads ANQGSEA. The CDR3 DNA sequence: TGCAGCGTTGGGGGGACACTTTTTCAGTTCTTC. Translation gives CSVGGTLFQFF.